Below, 14 T cell receptor beta chains from the same sample are listed, as sequenced in a study of HIV-infected children after antiretroviral therapy interruption. RNA-based 3' RACE libraries used unique molecular identifiers. TCRdb re-called the 3' RACE reads with MiXCR, one entry per CDR3 protein. This table has about 46,000 distinct CDR3 sequences, approximately 4.3% appearing once. Documented treatment: PENTA 11 planned treatment interruption arm or continuous ART arm. The source material was CD45RA+ CD4+ T cells from PBMCs, pooled from several time points, sampled from a donor given antiretroviral therapy, either interrupted or continuous. Subset given: naive CD4+ CD45RA+ CD45RO- T cells. Source of these receptors: a pool of human donors with HIV.

The gene calls are TRBV9 and TRBJ1-2; 8 nucleotides agree with TRBD1. J lost 4 bases, V lost 2 bases, and 7 bases had no gene match. The CDR3 has 15 residues. Germline V gene data show CDR1 as SGDLS and CDR2 as YYNGEE. CDR3 sequence reads: CASSVSTGESYGYTF. The CDR3, as DNA: TGTGCCAGCAGCGTTTCGACAGGGGAGTCCTATGGCTACACCTTC.

This chain joins TRBV18 and TRBJ2-2, with 9 positions matching TRBD1. The germline V gene has CDR1 KGHSH and CDR2 LQKENI. The CDR3 sequence is 16 residues long. V lost 2 bases, J lost 6 bases, and 7 bases stayed unmatched. CDR3 amino acids: CASSPGQGKSSGELFF. The CDR3 DNA reads as TGTGCCAGCTCACCAGGACAGGGGAAATCCTCCGGGGAGCTGTTTTTT.

CDR3 region: CASSQGGGSYGYTF. The DNA for the CDR3 is TGTGCCAGCAGCCAAGGAGGGGGGTCCTATGGCTACACCTTC. This chain links TRBV3-1 with TRBJ1-2; maybe TRBD1 (6 bases). Germline V CDR1 and CDR2: LGHDT, YNNKEL (reference sequence). Trimming removed 1 base from V and 4 bases from J, with 10 bases in between. The CDR3 has 14 residues. Together with reference TRBV3-1 and TRBJ1-2, the CDR3 gives the full variable domain: DTAVSQTPKYLVTQMGNDKSIKCEQNLGHDTMYWYKQDSKKFLKIMFSYNNKELIINETVPNRFSPKSPDKAHLNLHINSLELGDSAVYFCASSQGGGSYGYTFGSGTRLTVV.

This chain connects TRBV4-1 to TRBJ2-7; no reliable D call. V shed 1 base and J shed 2 bases, with 15 bases lying between them. In germline, CDR1 is MGHRA, CDR2 YSYEKL. This CDR3 contains 16 residues. The CDR3 is CASSQAYLDGTYEQYF. As DNA, the CDR3 is TGCGCCAGCAGCCAAGCTTACTTGGACGGTACCTACGAGCAGTACTTC.

About this clonotype: One junction end disagrees with the germline gene, perhaps due to a read error. This sequence joins TRBV5-1 and TRBJ1-2; D remains ambiguous. The CDR3 runs to 13 residues. Germline V gene data show CDR1 as SGHRS and CDR2 as YFSETQ. The CDR3 coding sequence is TGTGCCAGCAGCTTGCCTGATAACTATGGCTACACCTTC. Its translation: CASSLPDNYGYTF.

Ten or more counts support this clonotype. The rearrangement uses TRBV5-5 and TRBJ1-3, with 7 nucleotides matching TRBD1. The CDR3 contains 15 residues. Per the germline V gene, CDR1 is SGHKS and CDR2 is YYEKEE (reference sequence). Trimming removed 0 bases from V and 4 bases from J; junction bases left unmatched: 4. CDR3 in DNA: TGTGCCAGCAGCTTGGGACAGGGTCGGGGAAACACCATATATTTT. It translates to CASSLGQGRGNTIYF.

This clonotype was observed at least ten times. The V gene is TRBV7-2, the J gene TRBJ2-7; D perhaps matches TRBD2 (5 bases). V lost 8 bases to trimming and J lost 5 bases, with 13 bases between them. Germline assignment: CDR1 SGHTA and CDR2 FQGNSA. This CDR3 has 12 residues. Written as DNA, the CDR3 is TGTGCCAGCGGACTTTTATTGCACGAGCAGTACTTC. Its translation: CASGLLLHEQYF.

This clonotype has a handful of counts. V and J are TRBV5-1 and TRBJ1-4, with 10 bases identical to TRBD1. CDR1 and CDR2 (germline): SGHRS, YFSETQ. Trimming took 7 bases from V and 8 from J; bases not matched to a gene: 8. The CDR3 is made up of 14 amino acids. CDR3 loop: CASQTGTGEEKLFF. The CDR3 DNA sequence: TGCGCCAGCCAAACCGGGACAGGGGAAGAAAAACTGTTTTTT.

For this clonotype: This may be a read error: a much more frequent sequence differs by one nucleotide. The rearrangement joins TRBV29-1 to TRBJ2-5, with 7 nucleotides matching TRBD1. CDR3 length equals 13 residues. Germline loops: CDR1 SQVTM, CDR2 ANQGSEA. Trimming took 4 bases from V and 7 from J; bases not matched to a gene: 9. The CDR3 DNA reads as TGCAGCGTTGGGGTGGGGACAGTAGGGACCCAGTACTTC. It specifies CSVGVGTVGTQYF. The variable domain in full, with the rest retrieved from reference TRBV29-1 and TRBJ2-5, is SAVISQKPSRDICQRGTSLTIQCQVDSQVTMMFWYRQQPGQSLTLIATANQGSEATYESGFVIDKFPISRPNLTFSTLTVSNMSPEDSSIYLCSVGVGTVGTQYFGPGTRLLVL.

At least ten counts were recorded for this clonotype. This rearrangement joins TRBV5-1 to TRBJ2-2; tentative D call: TRBD2 (5 bases). The length of the CDR3 is 14 residues. V lost 5 bases to trimming and J lost 1 base, with 9 bases between them. Germline values: CDR1 SGHRS, CDR2 YFSETQ. CDR3 bases: TGCGCCAGCAGTGGTCGGGGGAACACCGGGGAGCTGTTTTTT. It specifies CASSGRGNTGELFF. The whole variable domain, remainder taken from reference TRBV5-1 and TRBJ2-2, is KAGVTQTPRYLIKTRGQQVTLSCSPISGHRSVSWYQQTPGQGLQFLFEYFSETQRNKGNFPGRFSGRQFSNSRSEMNVSTLELGDSALYLCASSGRGNTGELFFGEGSRLTVL.

J is TRBJ1-1 and V is TRBV11-2; no definite D call. The CDR3 spans 14 residues. Germline loops: CDR1 SGHAT, CDR2 FQNNGV. V lost 1 base, J lost 8 bases, and 14 bases lay in between. Here the CDR3 reads CASSLASSLQEAFF. The CDR3 region has the DNA TGTGCCAGCAGCTTAGCCTCCTCCTTACAGGAAGCTTTCTTT.

This clonotype occurred many times. V gene TRBV2 combines with J gene TRBJ2-7, with 7 positions matching TRBD1. The CDR3 loop spans 15 amino acids. From germline, CDR1 is SNHLY and CDR2 FYNNEI. V dropped 7 bases and J dropped 6; count of bases not matched to a gene: 15. The chain's CDR3 is CASTQSAGGPTEQYF. Written as DNA, the CDR3 is TGTGCCAGCACCCAGAGTGCAGGGGGTCCAACCGAGCAGTACTTC.

The chain employs TRBV5-1 and TRBJ2-3; no definite D call. There are 15 residues in the CDR3. The germline V and J ends were trimmed by 6 bases and 0 bases, with 14 bases remaining between them. In germline, CDR1 is SGHRS, CDR2 YFSETQ. The CDR3 sequence: CASNNQDASTDTQYF. CDR3 coding DNA: TGCGCCAGCAACAATCAGGACGCTAGCACAGATACGCAGTATTTT.

This clonotype occurred many times. The rearrangement joins TRBV2 to TRBJ2-1; D may be TRBD2 (5 bases). From germline, CDR1 is SNHLY and CDR2 FYNNEI. V gave up 8 bases and J gave up 4 bases, with 12 bases separating them. This CDR3 is built from 13 residues. The CDR3 spells CASSLGGYNEQFF. The CDR3 DNA sequence: TGTGCCAGCTCCTTGGGCGGGTACAATGAGCAGTTCTTC.